The 18 T cell receptor beta chains in this list originate from one sample, sequenced in a study of blood T cell repertoires in COVID-19. TCRdb keeps only in-frame clones here, not all; method: immunoSEQ multiplex PCR. This table holds just over 300,000 clones, 87% found once. The sample taken for sequencing was peripheral blood. All receptors come from a man younger than 30 with active or convalescent COVID-19.

The table lists this clone with a count of one. The genes are TRBV19 and TRBJ1-5; TRBD1 matches at 8 bases. With V trimmed by 1 base and J by 6 bases, 8 bases remained unmatched. The CDR3 has 16 amino acids. Germline CDR1 is LNHDA and CDR2 is SQIVND (reference sequence). The CDR3 loop is CASSIAARTGFQPQHF. CDR3 DNA sequence: TGTGCCAGTAGTATAGCCGCCCGGACAGGGTTTCAGCCCCAGCATTTT. Using reference TRBV19 and TRBJ1-5 for the parts outside the CDR3, the full variable domain is DGGITQSPKYLFRKEGQNVTLSCEQNLNHDAMYWYRQDPGQGLRLIYYSQIVNDFQKGDIAEGYSVSREKKESFPLTVTSAQKNPTAFYLCASSIAARTGFQPQHFGDGTRLSIL.

The rearrangement uses TRBV19 and TRBJ2-2; no clear D gene. V lost 9 bases and J lost 1, with 9 bases in between. This CDR3 contains 13 residues. Germline values: CDR1 LNHDA, CDR2 SQIVND (reference sequence). As DNA, the CDR3 is TGTGCCAGCCACGTCAGGAACACCGGGGAGCTGTTTTTT. Translation gives CASHVRNTGELFF.

The chain has TRBV14 and TRBJ2-5, with D uncertain. CDR3 length: 13 residues. V lost 8 bases and J lost 4, with 14 bases in between. Germline V gene sequence: CDR1 SGHDN, CDR2 FVKESK. Here the CDR3 reads CASSRSRGETQYF. CDR3 sequence (DNA): TGTGCCAGCTCCAGATCGCGAGGAGAGACCCAGTACTTC.

The genes are TRBV4-1 and TRBJ2-7, with a weak D call TRBD1 (6 bases). Trimming shortened V by 4 bases and J by 2 bases, and 15 bases separated the two germline ends. Per germline, CDR1 MGHRA and CDR2 YSYEKL. CDR3 length: 15 residues. This chain's CDR3 is CASSPLRTAAYEQYF. In DNA form, the CDR3 reads TGCGCCAGCAGCCCGCTACGGACAGCAGCCTACGAGCAGTACTTC.

V gene TRBV11-2 combines with J gene TRBJ1-3, with D possibly being TRBD1 (6 bases). The CDR3 is made up of 15 amino acids. The germline V and J ends were trimmed by 4 bases and 0 bases, with 10 bases remaining between them. The germline V gene has CDR1 SGHAT and CDR2 FQNNGV. The CDR3 sequence: CASSWGQNSGNTIYF. For the CDR3, the DNA is TGTGCCAGCAGCTGGGGACAAAACTCTGGAAACACCATATATTTT.

The chain is built from TRBV5-6 and TRBJ2-7; 10 bases align to TRBD2. Germline V gene data show CDR1 as SGHDT and CDR2 as YYEEEE. The J segment lost 2 bases and the V segment lost 1 base, leaving 3 bases of the junction unmatched. The CDR3 contains 15 residues. Written as DNA, the CDR3 is TGTGCCAGCAGCTTGTGGCTAGCGGGAGCCTACGAGCAGTACTTC. The encoded protein is CASSLWLAGAYEQYF.

The V call is TRBV4-3, the J call TRBJ1-3; D may be TRBD1 (5 bases). The CDR3 covers 15 residues. Germline V CDR1 and CDR2: LGHNA, YSLEER. The germline V and J ends were trimmed by 3 bases and 0 bases, with 9 bases remaining between them. The CDR3 spells CASSQMGHSGNTIYF. CDR3 nucleotides: TGCGCCAGCAGCCAGATGGGGCACTCTGGAAACACCATATATTTT.

The chain employs TRBV7-9 and TRBJ2-1; 7 nucleotides match TRBD2. The CDR3 is made up of 14 amino acids. The V gene end was trimmed by 3 bases and the J gene end by 4 bases; junction bases not matched to a gene: 3. Germline V gives CDR1 SEHNR, CDR2 FQNEAQ (reference sequence). CDR3 sequence reads: CASSLPSGYNEQFF. As DNA, the CDR3 is TGTGCCAGCAGCTTGCCTAGCGGTTACAATGAGCAGTTCTTC. The variable domain in full, completed from reference TRBV7-9 and TRBJ2-1, reads DTGVSQNPRHKITKRGQNVTFRCDPISEHNRLYWYRQTLGQGPEFLTYFQNEAQLEKSRLLSDRFSAERPKGSFSTLEIQRTEQGDSAMYLCASSLPSGYNEQFFGPGTRLTVL.

The chain combines TRBV18 with TRBJ2-7, with 11 positions matching TRBD2. This CDR3 is 14 amino acids long. J gave up 4 bases and V 3 bases, and 2 bases lay outside the gene matches. The germline CDR1 and CDR2 sequences are KGHSH and LQKENI. The CDR3 coding sequence is TGTGCCAGCTCACCGACTAGCGGGAAATACGAGCAGTACTTC. This translates into CASSPTSGKYEQYF.

The CDR3 DNA reads TGTGCCAGCAGAGCTCCTGCGGCGGGGGTAGGGTCGAATGAGCAGTTCTTC. It codes for CASRAPAAGVGSNEQFF. The chain carries TRBV2 and TRBJ2-1; 7 nucleotides line up with TRBD2. Trimming removed 6 bases from V and 7 bases from J; junction bases left unmatched: 18. Germline CDR1 is SNHLY and CDR2 is FYNNEI. The CDR3 length is 17 residues. Full variable domain (missing parts from reference TRBV2 and TRBJ2-1): EPEVTQTPSHQVTQMGQEVILRCVPISNHLYFYWYRQILGQKVEFLVSFYNNEISEKSEIFDDQFSVERPDGSNFTLKIRSTKLEDSAMYFCASRAPAAGVGSNEQFFGPGTRLTVL.

The V and J genes are TRBV24-1 and TRBJ2-2, with D possibly TRBD1 on 5 matching bases. V shed 5 bases and J shed 2 bases, with 11 bases lying between them. This CDR3 spans 15 amino acids. Germline V gene data show CDR1 as KGHDR and CDR2 as SFDVKD. The CDR3: CATSVRQGNTGELFF. CDR3 DNA: TGTGCCACCAGTGTTAGGCAGGGCAACACCGGGGAGCTGTTTTTT.

The V gene is TRBV4-1, the J gene TRBJ1-2; 7 nucleotides agree with TRBD1. The ends lost 5 bases at V and 3 bases at J; junction bases unmatched: 3. CDR3 length: 13 amino acids. CDR1 is MGHRA, CDR2 YSYEKL, per germline. CDR3 coding DNA: TGCGCCAGCAGCTATCAGGGGGACTATGGCTACACCTTC. Its protein product is CASSYQGDYGYTF.

This chain links TRBV10-3 with TRBJ1-2; perhaps TRBD1 as D (6 bases). The CDR3 length is 13 residues. CDR1 ENHRY and CDR2 SYGVKD come from the germline V gene. Trimming removed 0 bases from V and 7 bases from J, with 9 bases in between. CDR3 sequence: CAISESGTSGYTF. In DNA form, the CDR3 reads TGTGCCATCAGTGAGTCCGGGACATCTGGCTACACCTTC.

This clone was observed a single time. The V call is TRBV7-2, the J call TRBJ2-1, with 12 bases identical to TRBD2. There are 16 residues in the CDR3. Germline lookup yields CDR1 SGHTA and CDR2 FQGNSA. Unmatched junction bases numbered 5, after V lost 7 bases and J lost 1 base. The CDR3, as DNA: TGTGCCAGCACCTCTAGCGGGAGGGTATCCTACAATGAGCAGTTCTTC. This translates into CASTSSGRVSYNEQFF. Full variable domain (rest looked up from reference TRBV7-2 and TRBJ2-1): GAGVSQSPSNKVTEKGKDVELRCDPISGHTALYWYRQSLGQGLEFLIYFQGNSAPDKSGLPSDRFSAERTGGSVSTLTIQRTQQEDSAVYLCASTSSGRVSYNEQFFGPGTRLTVL.

The rearrangement links TRBV5-1 to TRBJ2-5, with D possibly being TRBD2 (6 bases). The CDR3 is 13 amino acids. Germline-derived CDR1 and CDR2 are SGHRS and YFSETQ. Trimming left V 2 bases short and J 1 base short, with 6 bases between. CDR3 nucleotides: TGCGCCAGCAGCTTTAGCGGCCAAGAGACCCAGTACTTC. It yields the protein CASSFSGQETQYF.

This chain links TRBV3-1 (or the pseudogene TRBV3-2) with TRBJ1-5; the D gene is possibly TRBD1 (5 bases). V lost 5 bases and J 3 bases, leaving 11 bases between the germline ends. The CDR3 extends over 14 amino acids. From germline, CDR1 is LGHDT and CDR2 YNNKEL (reference sequence). The CDR3 protein is CASSAGWNNQPQHF. Written as DNA, the CDR3 is TGTGCCAGCAGCGCAGGGTGGAACAATCAGCCCCAGCATTTT.

The chain employs TRBV18 and TRBJ1-4; D unclear. The V gene lost 1 base and the J gene lost 5 bases, with 8 bases spanning the gap. CDR3 length equals 14 residues. CDR1 KGHSH and CDR2 LQKENI come from the germline V gene. The CDR3 is CASSPRQLNEKLFF. CDR3 in DNA: TGTGCCAGCTCACCACGGCAGTTGAATGAAAAACTGTTTTTT.

V is TRBV5-1 and J is TRBJ2-3; the match to TRBD2 covers 7 bases. The CDR3 sequence is 15 residues long. With 4 bases clipped from V and 2 bases from J, the junction kept 7 bases outside the gene matches. The germline V gene has CDR1 SGHRS and CDR2 YFSETQ. In DNA, the CDR3 is TGCGCCAGCAGCATGAGCGGGGCCCTCACAGATACGCAGTATTTT. This gives the protein CASSMSGALTDTQYF.